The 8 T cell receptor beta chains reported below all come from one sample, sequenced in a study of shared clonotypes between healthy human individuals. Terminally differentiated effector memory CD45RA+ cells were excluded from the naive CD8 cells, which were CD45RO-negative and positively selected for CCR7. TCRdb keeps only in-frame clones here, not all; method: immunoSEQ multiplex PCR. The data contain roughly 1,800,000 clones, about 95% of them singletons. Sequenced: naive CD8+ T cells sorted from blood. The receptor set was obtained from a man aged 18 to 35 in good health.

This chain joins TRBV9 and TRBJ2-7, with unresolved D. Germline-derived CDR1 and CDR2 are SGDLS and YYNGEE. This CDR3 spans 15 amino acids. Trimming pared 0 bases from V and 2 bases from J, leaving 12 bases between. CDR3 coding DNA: TGTGCCAGCAGCGTAGAGTCAGGTAATACCTACGAGCAGTACTTC. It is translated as CASSVESGNTYEQYF.

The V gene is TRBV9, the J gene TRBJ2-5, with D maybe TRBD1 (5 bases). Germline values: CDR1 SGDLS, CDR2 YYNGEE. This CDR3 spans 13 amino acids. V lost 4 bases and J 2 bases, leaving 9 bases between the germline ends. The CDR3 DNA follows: TGTGCCAGCAGCATGGACATACAAGAGACCCAGTACTTC. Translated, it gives CASSMDIQETQYF.

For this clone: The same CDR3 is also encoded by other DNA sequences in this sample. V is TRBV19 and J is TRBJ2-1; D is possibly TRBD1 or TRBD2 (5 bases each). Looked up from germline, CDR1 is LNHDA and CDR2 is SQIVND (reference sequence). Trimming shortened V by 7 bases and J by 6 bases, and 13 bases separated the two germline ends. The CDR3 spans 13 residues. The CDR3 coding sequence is TGTGCCAGTACCCTTCTTGGGACCAATGAGCAGTTCTTC. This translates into CASTLLGTNEQFF.

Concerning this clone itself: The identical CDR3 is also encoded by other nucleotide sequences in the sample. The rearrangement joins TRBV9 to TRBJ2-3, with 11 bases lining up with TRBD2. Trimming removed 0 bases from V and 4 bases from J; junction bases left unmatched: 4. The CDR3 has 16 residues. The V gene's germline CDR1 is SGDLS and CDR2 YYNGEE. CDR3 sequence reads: CASSVEGLAGPDTQYF. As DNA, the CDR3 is TGTGCCAGCAGCGTAGAAGGACTAGCGGGCCCAGATACGCAGTATTTT.

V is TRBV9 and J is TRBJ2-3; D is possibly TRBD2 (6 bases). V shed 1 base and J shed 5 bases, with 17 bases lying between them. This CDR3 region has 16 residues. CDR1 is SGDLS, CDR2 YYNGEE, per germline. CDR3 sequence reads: CASSVTRTGDQDTQYF. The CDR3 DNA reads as TGTGCCAGCAGCGTAACCCGGACGGGGGACCAAGATACGCAGTATTTT. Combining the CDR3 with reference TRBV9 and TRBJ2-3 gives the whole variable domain DSGVTQTPKHLITATGQRVTLRCSPRSGDLSVYWYQQSLDQGLQFLIQYYNGEERAKGNILERFSAQQFPDLHSELNLSSLELGDSALYFCASSVTRTGDQDTQYFGPGTRLTVL.

The CDR3, as DNA: TGTGCCAGCAGCCAAGGAAGTAGCTACGAGCAGTACTTC. It encodes CASSQGSSYEQYF. The chain combines TRBV7-6 with TRBJ2-7; no reliable D call. With 5 bases removed from V and 3 bases from J, the gap between germline ends came to 11 bases. Germline lookup yields CDR1 SGHVS and CDR2 FNYEAQ. The CDR3 sequence is 13 residues long. Supplemented by reference TRBV7-6 and TRBJ2-7, the full variable domain reads GAGVSQSPRYKVTKRGQDVALRCDPISGHVSLYWYRQALGQGPEFLTYFNYEAQQDKSGLPNDRFSAERPEGSISTLTIQRTEQRDSAMYRCASSQGSSYEQYFGPGTRLTVT.

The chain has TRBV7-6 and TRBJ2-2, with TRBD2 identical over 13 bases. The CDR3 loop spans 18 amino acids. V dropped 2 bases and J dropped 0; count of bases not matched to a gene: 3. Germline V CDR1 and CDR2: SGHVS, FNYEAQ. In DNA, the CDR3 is TGTGCCAGCAGCTTAACACTAGCGGGAGGGCCGAACACCGGGGAGCTGTTTTTT. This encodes CASSLTLAGGPNTGELFF.

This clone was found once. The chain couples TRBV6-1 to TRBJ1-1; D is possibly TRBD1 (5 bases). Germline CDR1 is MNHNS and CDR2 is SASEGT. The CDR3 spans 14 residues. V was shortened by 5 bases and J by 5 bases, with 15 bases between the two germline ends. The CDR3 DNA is TGTGCCAGCAGTTCGACAGAGTTACAAACTGAAGCTTTCTTT. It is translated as CASSSTELQTEAFF.